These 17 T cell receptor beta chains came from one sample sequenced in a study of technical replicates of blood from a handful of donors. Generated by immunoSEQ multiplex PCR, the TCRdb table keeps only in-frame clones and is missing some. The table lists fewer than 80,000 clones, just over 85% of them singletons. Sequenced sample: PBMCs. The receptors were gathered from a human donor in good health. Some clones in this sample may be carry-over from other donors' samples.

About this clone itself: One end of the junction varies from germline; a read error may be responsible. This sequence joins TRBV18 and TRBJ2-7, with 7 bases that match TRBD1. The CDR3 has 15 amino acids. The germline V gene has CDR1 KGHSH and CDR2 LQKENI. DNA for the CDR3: TGTGCCAGCTCACCGTCCGTACAGGGGTCCTCCGAGCAGTACTTC. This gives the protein CASSPSVQGSSEQYF.

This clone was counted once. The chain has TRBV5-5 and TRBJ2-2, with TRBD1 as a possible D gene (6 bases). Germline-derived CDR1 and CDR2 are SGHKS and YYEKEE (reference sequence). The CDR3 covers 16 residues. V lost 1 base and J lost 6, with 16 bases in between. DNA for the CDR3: TGTGCCAGCAGCTTGTACCAGGGGATTAGCGCCGGGGAGCTGTTTTTT. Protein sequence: CASSLYQGISAGELFF.

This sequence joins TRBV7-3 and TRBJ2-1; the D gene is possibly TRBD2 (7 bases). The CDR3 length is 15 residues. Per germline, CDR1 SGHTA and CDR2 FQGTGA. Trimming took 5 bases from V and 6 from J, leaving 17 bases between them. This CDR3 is CASSLQGRGPNEQFF. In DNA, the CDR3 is TGTGCCAGCAGCCTTCAGGGGCGGGGGCCCAATGAGCAGTTCTTC.

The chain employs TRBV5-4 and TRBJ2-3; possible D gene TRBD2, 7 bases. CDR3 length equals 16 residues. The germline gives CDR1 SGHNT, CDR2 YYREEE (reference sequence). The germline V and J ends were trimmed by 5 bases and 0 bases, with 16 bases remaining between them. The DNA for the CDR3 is TGTGCCAGCAGGCGGGGGCCCCCCGGTAGCACAGATACGCAGTATTTT. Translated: CASRRGPPGSTDTQYF.

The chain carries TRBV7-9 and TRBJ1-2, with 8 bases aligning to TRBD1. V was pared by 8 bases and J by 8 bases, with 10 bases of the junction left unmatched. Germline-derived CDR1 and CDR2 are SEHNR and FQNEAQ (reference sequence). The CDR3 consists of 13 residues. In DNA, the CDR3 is TGTGCCAGCTCCACTGACAGGGGAGGCGGCTACACCTTC. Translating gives CASSTDRGGGYTF.

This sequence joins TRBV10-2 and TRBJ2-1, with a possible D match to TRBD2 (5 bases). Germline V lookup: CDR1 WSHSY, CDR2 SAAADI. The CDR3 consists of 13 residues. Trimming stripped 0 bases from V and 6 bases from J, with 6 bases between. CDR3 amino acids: CASSESGVNEQFF. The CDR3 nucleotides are TGCGCCAGCAGTGAGTCCGGGGTCAATGAGCAGTTCTTC.

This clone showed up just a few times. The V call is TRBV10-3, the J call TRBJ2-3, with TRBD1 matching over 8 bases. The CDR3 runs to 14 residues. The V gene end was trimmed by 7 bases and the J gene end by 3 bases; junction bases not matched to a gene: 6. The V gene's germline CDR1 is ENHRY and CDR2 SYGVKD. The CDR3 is CAITADRETDTQYF. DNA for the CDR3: TGTGCCATCACGGCGGACAGGGAAACAGATACGCAGTATTTT.

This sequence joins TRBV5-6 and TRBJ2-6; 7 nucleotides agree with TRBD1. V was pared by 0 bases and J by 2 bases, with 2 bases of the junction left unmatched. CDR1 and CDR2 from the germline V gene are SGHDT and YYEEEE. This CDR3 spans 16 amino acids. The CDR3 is CASSLAGTAGANVLTF. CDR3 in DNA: TGTGCCAGCAGCTTGGCCGGGACAGCTGGGGCCAACGTCCTGACTTTC.

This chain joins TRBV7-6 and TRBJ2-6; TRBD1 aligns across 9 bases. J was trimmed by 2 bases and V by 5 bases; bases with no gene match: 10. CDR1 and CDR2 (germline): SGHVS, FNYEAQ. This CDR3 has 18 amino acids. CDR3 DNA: TGTGCCAGCAGCCCCCGGGACAGGGTAGAGGCTGGGGCCAACGTCCTGACTTTC. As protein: CASSPRDRVEAGANVLTF.

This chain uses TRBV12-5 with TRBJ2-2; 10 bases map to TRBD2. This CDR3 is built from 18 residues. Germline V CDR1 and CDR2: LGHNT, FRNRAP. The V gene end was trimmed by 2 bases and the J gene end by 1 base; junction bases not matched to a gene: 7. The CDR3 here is CASGLTSGTRKNTGELFF. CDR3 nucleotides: TGTGCTAGTGGTTTGACTAGCGGGACCCGAAAGAACACCGGGGAGCTGTTTTTT.

The CDR3 nucleotides are TGTGCCAGCAGCGTACAGGGTTACGAGCAGTACTTC. It codes for CASSVQGYEQYF. The V and J genes are TRBV11-1 and TRBJ2-7; possibly TRBD1 for D (6 bases). The V end was cut by 5 bases, the J end by 4 bases, with 9 bases between. Germline V CDR1 and CDR2: SGHAT, FQDESV (reference sequence). CDR3 size: 12 residues.

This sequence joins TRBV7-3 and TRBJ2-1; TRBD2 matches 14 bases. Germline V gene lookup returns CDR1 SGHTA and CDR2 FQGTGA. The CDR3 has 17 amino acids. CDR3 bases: TGTCCGATTTCCGGGACTAGCGGGAGTCGCGCCTACAATGAGCAGTTCTTC. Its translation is CPISGTSGSRAYNEQFF.

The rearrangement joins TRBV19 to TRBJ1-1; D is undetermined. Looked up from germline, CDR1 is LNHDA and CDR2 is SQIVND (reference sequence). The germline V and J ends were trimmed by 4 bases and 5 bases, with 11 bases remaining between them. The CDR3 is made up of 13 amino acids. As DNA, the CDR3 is TGTGCCAGTAGTACGATCCCGGGGACTGAAGCTTTCTTT. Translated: CASSTIPGTEAFF. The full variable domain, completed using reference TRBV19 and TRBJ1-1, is DGGITQSPKYLFRKEGQNVTLSCEQNLNHDAMYWYRQDPGQGLRLIYYSQIVNDFQKGDIAEGYSVSREKKESFPLTVTSAQKNPTAFYLCASSTIPGTEAFFGQGTRLTVV.

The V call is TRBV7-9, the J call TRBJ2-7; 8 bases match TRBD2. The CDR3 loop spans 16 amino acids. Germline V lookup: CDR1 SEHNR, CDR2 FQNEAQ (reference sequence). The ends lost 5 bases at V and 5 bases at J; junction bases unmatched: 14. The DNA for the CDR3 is TGTGCCAGCAGCCCCATAACCCGGGGGGGTTGGGACGAGCAGTACTTC. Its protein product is CASSPITRGGWDEQYF.

The CDR3 loop is CASSPGTDTQYF. CDR3 bases: TGTGCCAGCAGCCCGGGCACAGATACGCAGTATTTT. The V call is TRBV14, the J call TRBJ2-3; D call uncertain. Germline V gene sequence: CDR1 SGHDN, CDR2 FVKESK. V was cut by 4 bases and J by 1 base, with 3 bases left in between. This CDR3 is built from 12 residues.

The CDR3 region has the DNA TGTGCCAGCAGTGAAGCTGACGGGCGACAGGCCAACACCTTC. This translates into CASSEADGRQANTF. This chain joins TRBV6-1 and TRBJ1-2, with a weak D call TRBD1 (6 bases). V dropped 0 bases and J dropped 12 bases, with 17 bases sitting between them. The CDR3 consists of 14 residues. Per the germline V gene, CDR1 is MNHNS and CDR2 is SASEGT.

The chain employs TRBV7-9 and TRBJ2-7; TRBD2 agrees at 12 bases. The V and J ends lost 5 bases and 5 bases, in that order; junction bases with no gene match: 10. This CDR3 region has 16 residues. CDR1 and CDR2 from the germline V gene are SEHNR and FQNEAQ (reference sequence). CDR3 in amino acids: CASSKTSGRFLHEQYF. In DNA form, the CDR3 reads TGTGCCAGCAGCAAGACTAGCGGGAGATTCCTCCACGAGCAGTACTTC.